This TCR beta chain was documented in a study of cytomegalovirus exposure and HLA in healthy donors. In the study overall: The early release's HLA-typed donors yielded approximately 85 million unique TCRs. General study results and limits: In an earlier analysis, in 587 donors, most V segments appeared productive either ~90% or ~30% of the time.

60 Vbeta and 13 Jbeta primers were used in PCR. This table comes from immunoSEQ multiplex PCR, and its TCRdb copy is limited to in-frame clones, with some not included. The table includes roughly 160,000 clones, roughly 85% detected once. This CDR3 has 15 amino acids. Germline trimming cut 2 bases from V and 0 bases from J; bases unmatched to any gene: 3. From germline, CDR1 is MNHEY and CDR2 SVGAGI. Notes on this clone: Its antigen is still unknown.

V is TRBV6-5 and J is TRBJ2-7, with 8 bases lining up with TRBD1. Sequencing input: PBMCs. This clonotype was obtained from a man between 18 and 29 years old in good health and CMV-seropositive. The CDR3 sequence: CASSYAGTGSYEQYF. The CDR3 DNA reads as TGTGCCAGCAGTTACGCCGGGACAGGCTCCTACGAGCAGTACTTC.